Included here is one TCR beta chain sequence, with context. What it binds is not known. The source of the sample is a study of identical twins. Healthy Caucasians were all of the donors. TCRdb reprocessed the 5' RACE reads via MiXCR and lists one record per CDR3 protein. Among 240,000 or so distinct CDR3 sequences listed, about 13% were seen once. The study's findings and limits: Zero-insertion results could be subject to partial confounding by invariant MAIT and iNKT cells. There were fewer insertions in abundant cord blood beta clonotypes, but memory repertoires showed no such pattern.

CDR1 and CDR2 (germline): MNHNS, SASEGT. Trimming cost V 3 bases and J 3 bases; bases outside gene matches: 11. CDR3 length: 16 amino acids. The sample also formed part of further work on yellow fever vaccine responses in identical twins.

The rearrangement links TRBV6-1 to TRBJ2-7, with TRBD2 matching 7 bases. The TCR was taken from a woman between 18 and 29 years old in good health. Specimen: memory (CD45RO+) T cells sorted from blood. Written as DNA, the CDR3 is TGTGCCAGCAGTGACCCGGGGCTAGCGGCTAACTACGAGCAGTACTTC. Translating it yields CASSDPGLAANYEQYF.